This TCR beta chain was recovered during a study of Graves' ophthalmopathy and Graves' hyperthyroidism. There are 19 residues in the CDR3. Germline CDR1 reads DFQATT; CDR2 reads SNEGSKA (reference sequence). Trimming at V came to 6 bases and at J to 0 bases, leaving 16 bases not matched to a gene. The diagnosis combined clinical symptoms, thyroxine, TRAb, thyroid ultrasound and orbital computed tomography scans. Fresh peripheral blood, roughly 9.8 ml, was the PBMC source. RNA transcripts yielded amplified TCR beta CDR3 regions. An initial RT-PCR round employing HTBI primers preceded a second-round multiplex PCR. TCRdb called the multiplex PCR reads again in MiXCR, with one record for every CDR3 protein. Of approximately 380,000 distinct CDR3 sequences listed, 20% to 25% are singletons. This clonotype showed up many times.

This chain joins TRBV20-1 and TRBJ1-5, with 11 positions matching TRBD1. The clonotype comes from a woman in her late teens or twenties with stable Graves' hyperthyroidism. Sequencing was carried out using peripheral blood. The CDR3 coding sequence is TGCAGTGCCAAGGCCGGGACAGGGGGTAGTCTCTATAGCAATCAGCCCCAGCATTTT. The encoded protein is CSAKAGTGGSLYSNQPQHF.